Listed here are 7 T cell receptor beta chains from one sample, sequenced in a study of control samples from healthy donors and cancer patients. Repertoires were generated with immunoSEQ multiplex PCR, while TCRdb's copy carries only in-frame clones and drops some. Here the sample spans about 120,000 clones, 80% to 90% being singletons. Specimen: PBMCs. Receptors were obtained from a woman in her forties or fifties with colorectal cancer.

The chain uses TRBV21-1 and TRBJ2-1; TRBD2 reflects the table's D call only, with no check against the DNA. TRBV21-1 is an annotated pseudogene. CDR3 length: 17 amino acids. The CDR3 protein is CASSRVTRVSSYNEQFF. Here the CDR3 DNA reads TGTGCCAGCAGCAGAGTGACGAGGGTTAGCTCCTACAATGAGCAGTTCTTC.

The chain carries TRBV5-8 and TRBJ2-3, with TRBD1 identical over 10 bases. Germline trimming cut 4 bases from V and 3 bases from J; bases unmatched to any gene: 8. Germline CDR1 and CDR2: SGHTS and YDEGEE. This CDR3 region has 16 residues. The chain's CDR3 is CASSKWDRGVTDTQYF. CDR3 nucleotides: TGTGCCAGCAGCAAGTGGGACAGGGGTGTAACAGATACGCAGTATTTT.

This chain joins TRBV24-1 and TRBJ2-5, with D maybe TRBD1 (6 bases). The CDR3 has 14 amino acids. V dropped 4 bases and J dropped 3 bases, with 11 bases sitting between them. Germline V gives CDR1 KGHDR, CDR2 SFDVKD. In DNA, the CDR3 is TGTGCCACCAGTGAAACAGGGATGGAAGAGACCCAGTACTTC. It yields the protein CATSETGMEETQYF.

The chain has TRBV6-1 and TRBJ1-4; no clear D gene. In germline, CDR1 is MNHNS, CDR2 SASEGT. The V gene lost 2 bases and the J gene lost 5 bases, with 9 bases spanning the gap. This CDR3 is 14 amino acids long. In nucleotides, the CDR3 is TGTGCCAGCAGTGAATTGCCCGCCAATGAAAAACTGTTTTTT. As protein: CASSELPANEKLFF.

The rearrangement uses TRBV2 and TRBJ2-5; 10 bases are shared with TRBD1. The V gene's germline CDR1 is SNHLY and CDR2 FYNNEI. The CDR3 contains 14 residues. V gave up 6 bases and J gave up 3 bases; unmatched junction bases: 4. In DNA, the CDR3 is TGTGCCAGCAGCACCGGGACAGGGGAAGAGACCCAGTACTTC. Its protein product is CASSTGTGEETQYF.

The chain has TRBV6-5 and TRBJ2-7; TRBD2 is a possible D gene (6 bases). There are 15 residues in the CDR3. V gave up 2 bases and J gave up 2 bases, with 13 bases separating them. Germline values: CDR1 MNHEY, CDR2 SVGAGI. This chain's CDR3 is CASSYTAGLTYEQYF. As DNA, the CDR3 is TGTGCCAGCAGTTACACGGCGGGGTTGACCTACGAGCAGTACTTC.

The chain joins TRBV6-6 to TRBJ2-3, with TRBD2 as a possible D gene (6 bases). The germline V gene encodes CDR1 MNHNY and CDR2 SVGAGI (reference sequence). Trimming took off 2 bases at V and 1 base at J, with 10 bases between the two ends. The CDR3 spans 15 residues. For the CDR3, the DNA is TGTGCCAGCAGTTACGGGGGGACTCGCACAGATACGCAGTATTTT. Translated, it gives CASSYGGTRTDTQYF.